This entry is about one T cell receptor (beta chain). The sample has other DNA sequences that encode this CDR3 too. The record originates from a study of OX40 agonist ivuxolimab in advanced cancers. For the study at large: The treatment was a fully human IgG2 OX40 agonist, ivuxolimab.

The protocol was immunoSEQ multiplex PCR, while the TCRdb copy is restricted to in-frame clones and leaves out a portion. Seen here are about 79,000 clones, about 88% observed once, and the top ten hold 0.99%. The receptor was isolated from an adult with an advanced solid tumor such as melanoma, head and neck, liver or kidney cancer. Sequencing used CD4+ or CD8+ T cells sorted from blood, obtained in a trial of the OX40 agonist ivuxolimab.

CDR3 residues: CASSTDRVYGYTF. The CDR3 DNA follows: TGTGCCAGCAGTACGGACAGGGTCTATGGCTACACCTTC. The chain combines TRBV28 with TRBJ1-2; TRBD1 aligns across 8 bases. This CDR3 has 13 residues. In germline, CDR1 is MDHEN, CDR2 SYDVKM. The junction had 3 bases not matched to a gene; V was cut back by 5 bases and J by 4 bases.